This T cell receptor beta chain is from a study of CD8+ T cells in alopecia areata. Turning to the study itself: Treated patients were given 5 to 10 mg oral tofacitinib twice daily.

Following RNA extraction, reverse transcription yielded cDNA that acted as the sequencing template. This table comes from immunoSEQ multiplex PCR, and its TCRdb copy is limited to in-frame clones, with some not included. Of 120,000 or so clones in the sample, roughly two fifths are singletons; the top ten hold 2.5% to 3.5%. This clone was recorded once. Its antigen is not identified. CDR1 is GTSNPN and CDR2 is SVGIG in the germline V gene (reference sequence). V shed 5 bases and J 4 bases; nucleotides not matched to a gene: 8. The CDR3 runs 14 residues. Peripheral blood, together with lesional scalp punch biopsies, was collected from alopecia areata patients. Sorting from PBMCs produced CD4+ and CD8+ T cells. Study results and limitations: The study found TCR sharing across patients less clear than in mice, possibly for HLA reasons.

V gene TRBV30 combines with J gene TRBJ1-2, with 9 bases identical to TRBD1. The sequence was obtained from a human donor with alopecia areata. Sample: CD4+ T cells sorted from blood. CDR3 amino acids: CAWVPGQGFYGYTF. CDR3 sequence (DNA): TGTGCCTGGGTGCCGGGACAGGGTTTCTATGGCTACACCTTC.